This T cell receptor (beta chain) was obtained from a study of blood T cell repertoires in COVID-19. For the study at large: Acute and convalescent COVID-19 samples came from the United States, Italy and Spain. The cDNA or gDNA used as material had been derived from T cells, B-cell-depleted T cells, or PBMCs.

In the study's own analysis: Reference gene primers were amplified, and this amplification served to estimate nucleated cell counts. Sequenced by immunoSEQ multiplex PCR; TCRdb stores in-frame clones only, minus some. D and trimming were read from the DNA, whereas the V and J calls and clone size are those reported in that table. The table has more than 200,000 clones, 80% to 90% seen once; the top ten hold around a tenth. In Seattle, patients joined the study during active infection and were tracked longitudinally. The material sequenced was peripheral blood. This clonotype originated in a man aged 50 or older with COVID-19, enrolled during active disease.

The CDR3 reads CASSLGQKVSYEQYF. CDR3 DNA: TGTGCCAGCAGCTTAGGCCAGAAAGTCTCCTACGAGCAGTACTTC. The rearrangement uses TRBV11-2 and TRBJ2-7, with D hard to call. CDR1 and CDR2 from the germline V gene are SGHAT and FQNNGV. Trimming left V 1 base short and J 0 bases short, with 10 bases between. CDR3 length equals 15 residues.